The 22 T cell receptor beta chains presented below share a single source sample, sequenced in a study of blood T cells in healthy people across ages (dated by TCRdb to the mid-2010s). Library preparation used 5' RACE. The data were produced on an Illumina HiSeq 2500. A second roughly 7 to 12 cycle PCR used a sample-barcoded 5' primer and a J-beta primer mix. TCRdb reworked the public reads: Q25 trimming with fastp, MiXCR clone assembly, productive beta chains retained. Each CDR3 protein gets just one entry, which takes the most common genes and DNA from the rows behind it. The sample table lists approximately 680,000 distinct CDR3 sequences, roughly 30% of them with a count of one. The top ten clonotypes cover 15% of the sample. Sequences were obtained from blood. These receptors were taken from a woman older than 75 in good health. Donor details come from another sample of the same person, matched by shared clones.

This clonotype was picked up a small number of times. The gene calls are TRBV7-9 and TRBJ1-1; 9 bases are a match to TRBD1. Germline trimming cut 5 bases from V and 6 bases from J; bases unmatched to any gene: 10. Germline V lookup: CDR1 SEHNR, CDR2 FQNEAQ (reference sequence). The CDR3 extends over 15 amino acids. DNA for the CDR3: TGTGCCAGCAGCCCAAGGACAGGGGTAGACTCTGAAGCTTTCTTT. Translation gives CASSPRTGVDSEAFF.

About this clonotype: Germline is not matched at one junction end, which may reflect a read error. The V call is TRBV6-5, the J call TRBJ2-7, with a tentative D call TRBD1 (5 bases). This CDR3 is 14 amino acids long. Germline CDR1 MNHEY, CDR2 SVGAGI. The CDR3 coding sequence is TGTGCCTGCAGCCGGACGGACAAAGGCTACGAGCAGTACTTC. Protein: CACSRTDKGYEQYF.

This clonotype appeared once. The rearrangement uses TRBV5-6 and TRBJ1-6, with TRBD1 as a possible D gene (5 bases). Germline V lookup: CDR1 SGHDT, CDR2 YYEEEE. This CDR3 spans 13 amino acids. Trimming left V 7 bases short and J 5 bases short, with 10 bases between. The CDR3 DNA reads TGTGCCAGCGAGGGGTTCGATAATTCACCCCTCCACTTT. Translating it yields CASEGFDNSPLHF.

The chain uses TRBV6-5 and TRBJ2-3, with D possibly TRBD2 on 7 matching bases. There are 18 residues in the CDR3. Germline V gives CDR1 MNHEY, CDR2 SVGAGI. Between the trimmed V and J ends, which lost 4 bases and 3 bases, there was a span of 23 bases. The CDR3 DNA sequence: TGTGCCAGCAGTTCCGACCCGAGGGGGGGCGCGTTAACAGATACGCAGTATTTT. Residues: CASSSDPRGGALTDTQYF.

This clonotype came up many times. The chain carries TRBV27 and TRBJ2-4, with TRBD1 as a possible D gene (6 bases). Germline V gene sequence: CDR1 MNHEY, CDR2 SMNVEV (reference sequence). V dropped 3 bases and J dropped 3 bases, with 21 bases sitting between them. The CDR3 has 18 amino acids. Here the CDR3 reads CASSLSGTPQNGKNIQYF. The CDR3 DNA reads TGTGCCAGCAGTTTGTCCGGGACACCCCAAAACGGCAAAAACATTCAGTACTTC.

The chain's CDR3 is CASVLGGSGNTGELFF. The CDR3 DNA reads as TGTGCCAGCGTCCTCGGGGGGTCTGGCAACACCGGGGAGCTGTTTTTT. The gene calls are TRBV6-5 and TRBJ2-2; TRBD2 aligns across 7 bases. The ends lost 8 bases at V and 2 bases at J; junction bases unmatched: 11. Germline loops: CDR1 MNHEY, CDR2 SVGAGI. This CDR3 is built from 16 residues.

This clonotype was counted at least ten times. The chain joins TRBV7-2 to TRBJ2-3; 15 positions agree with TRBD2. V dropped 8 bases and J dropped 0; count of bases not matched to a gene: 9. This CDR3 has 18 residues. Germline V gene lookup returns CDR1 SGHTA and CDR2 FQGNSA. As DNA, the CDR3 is TGTGCCAGCGGCCTATCGGGACTAGCGGGGGGAAGCACAGATACGCAGTATTTT. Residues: CASGLSGLAGGSTDTQYF.

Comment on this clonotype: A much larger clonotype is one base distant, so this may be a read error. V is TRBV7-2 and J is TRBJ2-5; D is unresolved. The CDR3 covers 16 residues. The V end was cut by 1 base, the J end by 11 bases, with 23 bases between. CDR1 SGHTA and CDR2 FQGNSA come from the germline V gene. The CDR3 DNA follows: TGTGCCAGCAGCTTAGATGGGCAGGTACAGAACAATGAGCAGTACTTC. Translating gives CASSLDGQVQNNEQYF. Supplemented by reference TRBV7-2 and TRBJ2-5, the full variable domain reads GAGVSQSPSNKVTEKGKDVELRCDPISGHTALYWYRQSLGQGLEFLIYFQGNSAPDKSGLPSDRFSAERTGGSVSTLTIQRTQQEDSAVYLCASSLDGQVQNNEQYFGPGTRLLVL.

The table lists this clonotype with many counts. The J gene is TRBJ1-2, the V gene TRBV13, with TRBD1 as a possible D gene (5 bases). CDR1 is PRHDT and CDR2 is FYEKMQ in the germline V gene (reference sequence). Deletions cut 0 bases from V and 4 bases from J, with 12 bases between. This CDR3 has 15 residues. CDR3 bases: TGTGCCAGCAGCTTAGGCCAGGACACCTCCTATGGCTACACCTTC. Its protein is CASSLGQDTSYGYTF.

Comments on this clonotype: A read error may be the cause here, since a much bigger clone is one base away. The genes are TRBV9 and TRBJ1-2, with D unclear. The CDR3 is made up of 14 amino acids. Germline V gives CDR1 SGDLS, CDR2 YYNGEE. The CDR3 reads CASSVDSANCGYTF. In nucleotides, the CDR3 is TGTGCCAGCAGCGTAGACAGCGCTAACTGTGGCTACACCTTC.

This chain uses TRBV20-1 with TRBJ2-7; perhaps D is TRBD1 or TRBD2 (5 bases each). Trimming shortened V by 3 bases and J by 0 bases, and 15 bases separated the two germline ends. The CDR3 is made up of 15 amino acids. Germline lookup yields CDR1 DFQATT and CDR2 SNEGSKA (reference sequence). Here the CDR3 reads CSARGEGTFSYEQYF. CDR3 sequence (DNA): TGCAGTGCTAGGGGGGAAGGGACCTTCTCCTACGAGCAGTACTTC.

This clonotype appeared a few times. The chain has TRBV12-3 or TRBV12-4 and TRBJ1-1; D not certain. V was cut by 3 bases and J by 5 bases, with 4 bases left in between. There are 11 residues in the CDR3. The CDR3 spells CASSFETEAFF. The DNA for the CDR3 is TGTGCCAGCAGTTTTGAGACTGAAGCTTTCTTT.

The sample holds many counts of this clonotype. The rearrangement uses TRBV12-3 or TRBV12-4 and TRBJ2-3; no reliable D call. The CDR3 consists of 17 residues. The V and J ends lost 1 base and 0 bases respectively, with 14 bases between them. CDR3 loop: CASSLELVIPSTDTQYF. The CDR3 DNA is TGTGCCAGCAGTTTAGAACTCGTAATTCCTAGCACAGATACGCAGTATTTT.

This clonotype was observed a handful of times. The CDR3 DNA sequence: TGTGCCAGCAGTCAGTCCGGGACGCAGTTCTTC. It codes for CASSQSGTQFF. V gene TRBV28 combines with J gene TRBJ2-1; TRBD1 or TRBD2 may be the D gene (5 bases each). Trimming pared 5 bases from V and 12 bases from J, leaving 11 bases between. The CDR3 spans 11 residues. Germline-derived CDR1 and CDR2 are MDHEN and SYDVKM.

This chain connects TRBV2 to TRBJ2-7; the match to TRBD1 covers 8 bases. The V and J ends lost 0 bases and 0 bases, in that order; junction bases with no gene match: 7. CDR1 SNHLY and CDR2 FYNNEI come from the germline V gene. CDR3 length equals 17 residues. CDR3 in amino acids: CASSEAPGTGLSYEQYF. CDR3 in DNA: TGTGCCAGCAGTGAAGCGCCGGGGACAGGCCTCTCCTACGAGCAGTACTTC. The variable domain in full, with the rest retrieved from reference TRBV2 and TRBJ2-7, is EPEVTQTPSHQVTQMGQEVILRCVPISNHLYFYWYRQILGQKVEFLVSFYNNEISEKSEIFDDQFSVERPDGSNFTLKIRSTKLEDSAMYFCASSEAPGTGLSYEQYFGPGTRLTVT.

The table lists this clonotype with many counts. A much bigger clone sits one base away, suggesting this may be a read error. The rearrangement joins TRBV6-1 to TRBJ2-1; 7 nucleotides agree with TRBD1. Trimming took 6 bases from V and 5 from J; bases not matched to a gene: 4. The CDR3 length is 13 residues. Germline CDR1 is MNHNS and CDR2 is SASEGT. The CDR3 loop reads CASRARGNNEQFF. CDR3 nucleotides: TGTGCCAGCAGGGCCAGGGGGAACAATGAGCAGTTCTTC.

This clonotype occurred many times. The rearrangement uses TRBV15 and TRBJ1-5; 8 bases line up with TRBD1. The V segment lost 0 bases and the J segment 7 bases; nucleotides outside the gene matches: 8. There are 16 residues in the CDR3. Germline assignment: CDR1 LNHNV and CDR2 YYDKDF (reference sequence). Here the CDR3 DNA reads TGTGCCACCAGCAGAGATCTAGTGCAGGGGGCACAGCCCCAGCATTTT. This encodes CATSRDLVQGAQPQHF.

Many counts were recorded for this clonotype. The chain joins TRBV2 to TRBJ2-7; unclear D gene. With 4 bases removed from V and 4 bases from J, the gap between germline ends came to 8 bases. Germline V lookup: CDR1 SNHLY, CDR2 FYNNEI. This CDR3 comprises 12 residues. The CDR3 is CASSVAPYEQYF. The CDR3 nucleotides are TGTGCCAGCAGTGTGGCCCCTTACGAGCAGTACTTC.

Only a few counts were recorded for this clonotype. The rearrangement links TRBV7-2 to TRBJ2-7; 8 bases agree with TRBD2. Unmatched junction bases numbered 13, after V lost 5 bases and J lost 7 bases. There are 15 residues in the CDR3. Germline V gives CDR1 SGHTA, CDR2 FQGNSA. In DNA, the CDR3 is TGTGCCAGCAGCGGAGGACTAGCTGCTTCTACGGAGCAGTACTTC. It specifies CASSGGLAASTEQYF.

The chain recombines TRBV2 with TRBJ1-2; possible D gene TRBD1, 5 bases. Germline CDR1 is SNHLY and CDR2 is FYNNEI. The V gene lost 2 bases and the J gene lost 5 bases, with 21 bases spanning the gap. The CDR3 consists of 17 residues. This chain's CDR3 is CASSESFLQESRYGYTF. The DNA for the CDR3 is TGTGCCAGCAGTGAATCCTTCCTACAGGAGTCGCGGTATGGCTACACCTTC.

CDR3 nucleotides: TGTGCCAGCAGGCGGGACAGGAGTTACACCGGGGAGCTGTTTTTT. Its translation: CASRRDRSYTGELFF. The V call is TRBV2, the J call TRBJ2-2, with 8 nucleotides matching TRBD1. V trimming: 6 bases; J trimming: 3 bases; junction bases outside the gene matches: 6. CDR3 size: 15 residues. In germline, CDR1 is SNHLY, CDR2 FYNNEI. The variable domain in full, completed from reference TRBV2 and TRBJ2-2, reads EPEVTQTPSHQVTQMGQEVILRCVPISNHLYFYWYRQILGQKVEFLVSFYNNEISEKSEIFDDQFSVERPDGSNFTLKIRSTKLEDSAMYFCASRRDRSYTGELFFGEGSRLTVL.

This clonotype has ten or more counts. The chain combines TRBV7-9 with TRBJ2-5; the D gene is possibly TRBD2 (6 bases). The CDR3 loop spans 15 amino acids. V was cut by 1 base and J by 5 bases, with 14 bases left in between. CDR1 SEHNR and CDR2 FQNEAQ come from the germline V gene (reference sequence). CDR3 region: CASSLEGGDIETQYF. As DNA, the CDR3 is TGTGCCAGCAGCTTAGAGGGCGGGGATATCGAGACCCAGTACTTC.